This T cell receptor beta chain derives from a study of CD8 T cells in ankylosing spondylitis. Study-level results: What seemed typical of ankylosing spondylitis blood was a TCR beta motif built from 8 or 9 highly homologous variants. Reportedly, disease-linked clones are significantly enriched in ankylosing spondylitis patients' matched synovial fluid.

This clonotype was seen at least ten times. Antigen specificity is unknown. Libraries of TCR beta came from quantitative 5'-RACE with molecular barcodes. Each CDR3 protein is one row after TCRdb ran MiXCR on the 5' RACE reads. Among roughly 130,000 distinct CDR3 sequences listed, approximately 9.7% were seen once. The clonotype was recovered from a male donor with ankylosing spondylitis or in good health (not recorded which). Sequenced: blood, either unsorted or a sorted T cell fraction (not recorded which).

The CDR3 loop is CSVEKGANTGELFF. CDR3 DNA: TGCAGCGTTGAGAAAGGGGCCAACACCGGGGAGCTGTTTTTT. The chain employs TRBV29-1 and TRBJ2-2, with a possible D match to TRBD1 (5 bases). The CDR3 spans 14 residues. Looked up from germline, CDR1 is SQVTM and CDR2 is ANQGSEA. The V end was cut by 3 bases, the J end by 2 bases, with 10 bases between.